One sample yielded the 19 T cell receptor beta chains listed below, sequenced in a study of CD8 T cells in Susac syndrome. The authors reverse transcribed roughly 0.5 to 1 ug RNA with random hexamers. TCRdb called the immunoSEQ multiplex PCR reads again in MiXCR, with one record for every CDR3 protein. The top ten hold approximately 0.17% of the sample, which has some 150,000 distinct CDR3 sequences, approximately 96% seen once. The sample taken for sequencing was CD4+ T cells from PBMCs. The receptors stem from a human donor with Susac syndrome.

The chain is built from TRBV29-1 and TRBJ2-3; the D call may be TRBD1 or TRBD2 (5 bases each). The CDR3 totals 14 residues. Germline assignment: CDR1 SQVTM and CDR2 ANQGSEA. The V end was cut by 4 bases, the J end by 0 bases, with 11 bases between. CDR3 sequence: CSVAPGRSTDTQYF. The CDR3 DNA is TGCAGCGTTGCCCCGGGACGGAGCACAGATACGCAGTATTTT.

This clonotype has just one count. The chain combines TRBV20-1 with TRBJ1-5; D is possibly TRBD1 (6 bases). Trimming took off 3 bases at V and 2 bases at J, with 11 bases between the two ends. CDR3 length equals 14 residues. Germline CDR1 and CDR2: DFQATT and SNEGSKA (reference sequence). CDR3 DNA sequence: TGCAGTGCTAGGCGGGGGGCGGGCAATCAGCCCCAGCATTTT. Translating it yields CSARRGAGNQPQHF.

This clonotype was counted once. The chain recombines TRBV12-3 or TRBV12-4 with TRBJ1-1; D gene uncertain. The CDR3 consists of 10 residues. The V end was cut by 4 bases, the J end by 10 bases, with 7 bases between. Here the CDR3 reads CASSSRIAFF. The CDR3 DNA reads as TGTGCCAGCAGTTCCCGAATAGCTTTCTTT.

The chain links TRBV12-3 or TRBV12-4 to TRBJ1-2; D remains unclear. V was clipped by 5 bases and J by 4 bases, with 17 bases between them. This CDR3 contains 15 residues. The CDR3 nucleotides are TGTGCCAGCAGTACTCCCCCGACATGGGTCTATGGCTACACCTTC. Protein product: CASSTPPTWVYGYTF.

This chain joins TRBV5-1 and TRBJ2-6; no reliable D call. In germline, CDR1 is SGHRS, CDR2 YFSETQ. The CDR3 runs 15 residues. Deletions cut 4 bases from V and 1 base from J, with 9 bases between. CDR3 sequence (DNA): TGCGCCAGCAGCGCGGACCCTTCTGGGGCCAACGTCCTGACTTTC. Protein sequence: CASSADPSGANVLTF.

The chain has TRBV20-1 and TRBJ2-5; D ambiguous. The CDR3 spans 11 residues. V was pared by 6 bases and J by 4 bases, with 9 bases between. The germline V gene encodes CDR1 DFQATT and CDR2 SNEGSKA (reference sequence). Written as DNA, the CDR3 is TGCAGTGCCCCGAGTAGAGAGACCCAGTACTTC. It specifies CSAPSRETQYF.

This clonotype is a singleton in its sample. The chain joins TRBV29-1 to TRBJ1-5; no reliable D call. CDR3 length: 13 residues. Trimming removed 1 base at V and 2 bases at J, with 6 bases between. Per the germline V gene, CDR1 is SQVTM and CDR2 is ANQGSEA. The DNA of the CDR3 is TGCAGCGTTGAAGTAAGCCGCAATCAGCCCCAGCATTTT. As protein: CSVEVSRNQPQHF.

The gene calls are TRBV15 and TRBJ1-6; D call uncertain. This CDR3 is built from 12 residues. The germline V and J ends were trimmed by 6 bases and 8 bases, with 8 bases remaining between them. The germline CDR1 and CDR2 sequences are LNHNV and YYDKDF (reference sequence). The CDR3 DNA reads as TGTGCCACCAGGGGCGAATATTCACCCCTCCACTTT. Translated, it gives CATRGEYSPLHF.

The rearrangement links TRBV5-4 to TRBJ2-1; TRBD1 matches 9 bases. CDR1 and CDR2 (germline): SGHNT, YYREEE (reference sequence). Germline trimming cut 8 bases from V and 0 bases from J; bases unmatched to any gene: 3. This CDR3 is built from 14 residues. DNA of the CDR3: TGTGCCAGTACAGGGGGCAGCTCCTACAATGAGCAGTTCTTC. Protein sequence: CASTGGSSYNEQFF.

The chain employs TRBV5-6 and TRBJ1-5, with D perhaps matching TRBD1 (5 bases). V shed 3 bases and J shed 5 bases, with 12 bases lying between them. The CDR3 is 14 residues long. Per the germline V gene, CDR1 is SGHDT and CDR2 is YYEEEE. DNA of the CDR3: TGTGCCAGCAGCTCCCAGGGAAGGCATCAGCCCCAGCATTTT. Its translation: CASSSQGRHQPQHF.

In this sample, this clonotype turned up a few times. This chain uses TRBV12-3 or TRBV12-4 with TRBJ1-4, with D hard to call. V was pared by 3 bases and J by 0 bases, with 5 bases between. The CDR3 is 14 residues long. The CDR3 nucleotides read TGTGCCAGCAGTTTTTCCGCAACTAATGAAAAACTGTTTTTT. It codes for CASSFSATNEKLFF.

The rearrangement joins TRBV25-1 to TRBJ2-5; D gene unclear. The CDR3 runs to 13 residues. The V gene lost 3 bases and the J gene lost 1 base, with 6 bases spanning the gap. CDR1 and CDR2 (germline): MGHDK, SYGVNS. In nucleotides, the CDR3 is TGTGCCAGCAGTGACAGCACCCAAGAGACCCAGTACTTC. Its protein product is CASSDSTQETQYF.

This clonotype was recorded only once. The rearrangement uses TRBV9 and TRBJ2-3; TRBD2 might be the D (5 bases). The CDR3 spans 14 residues. CDR1 and CDR2 from the germline V gene are SGDLS and YYNGEE. The V end was cut by 3 bases, the J end by 8 bases, with 16 bases between. The CDR3 spells CASSEGVGLGTQYF. CDR3 in DNA: TGTGCCAGCAGCGAGGGAGTGGGTCTAGGTACGCAGTATTTT. The full variable domain, rest sourced from reference TRBV9 and TRBJ2-3, is DSGVTQTPKHLITATGQRVTLRCSPRSGDLSVYWYQQSLDQGLQFLIQYYNGEERAKGNILERFSAQQFPDLHSELNLSSLELGDSALYFCASSEGVGLGTQYFGPGTRLTVL.

This chain links TRBV20-1 with TRBJ1-1; TRBD1 is a possible D gene (5 bases). Trimming pared 2 bases from V and 7 bases from J, leaving 11 bases between. The CDR3 consists of 12 residues. In germline, CDR1 is DFQATT, CDR2 SNEGSKA (reference sequence). The CDR3 is CSARRSGGEAFF. The CDR3 DNA is TGCAGTGCTAGAAGGTCCGGGGGTGAAGCTTTCTTT.

The V gene is TRBV5-1, the J gene TRBJ2-3; D call uncertain. V dropped 3 bases and J dropped 4 bases, with 15 bases sitting between them. This CDR3 region has 15 residues. Germline CDR1 is SGHRS and CDR2 is YFSETQ. Here the CDR3 reads CASSSASDAADTQYF. The CDR3 DNA follows: TGCGCCAGCAGCTCCGCATCCGACGCAGCAGATACGCAGTATTTT.

Only one count was recorded for this clonotype. The genes are TRBV29-1 and TRBJ2-5, with D possibly TRBD1 on 6 matching bases. CDR1 and CDR2 (germline): SQVTM, ANQGSEA. Trimming removed 6 bases from V and 5 bases from J, with 13 bases in between. The CDR3 runs 12 residues. The CDR3 here is CSVQGLGETQYF. CDR3 bases: TGCAGCGTACAGGGTCTCGGGGAGACCCAGTACTTC.

The chain joins TRBV9 to TRBJ1-2; 12 bases match TRBD1. J lost 4 bases, V lost 0 bases, and 4 bases had no gene match. Germline assignment: CDR1 SGDLS and CDR2 YYNGEE. The CDR3 contains 16 residues. The DNA of the CDR3 is TGTGCCAGCAGCGTAGGAGGGACAGGGGGCCTCTATGGCTACACCTTC. It encodes CASSVGGTGGLYGYTF. Complete variable domain (other parts from reference TRBV9 and TRBJ1-2): DSGVTQTPKHLITATGQRVTLRCSPRSGDLSVYWYQQSLDQGLQFLIQYYNGEERAKGNILERFSAQQFPDLHSELNLSSLELGDSALYFCASSVGGTGGLYGYTFGSGTRLTVV.

CDR3 protein: CASSLTYGDQPQHF. The DNA for the CDR3 is TGTGCCAGCAGCCTGACATACGGGGATCAGCCCCAGCATTTT. The V and J genes are TRBV3-1 and TRBJ1-5; no firm D call. CDR3 length: 14 residues. V gave up 4 bases and J gave up 5 bases, with 12 bases separating them. In germline, CDR1 is LGHDT, CDR2 YNNKEL (reference sequence).

This rearrangement joins TRBV6-5 to TRBJ2-2, with D tentatively TRBD1 (5 bases). The CDR3 runs to 16 residues. Germline-derived CDR1 and CDR2 are MNHEY and SVGAGI. The V and J ends lost 0 bases and 1 base respectively, with 9 bases between them. The CDR3 bases are TGTGCCAGCAGTTACTCTCCAGGGATGAACACCGGGGAGCTGTTTTTT. Residues: CASSYSPGMNTGELFF.